This T cell receptor (beta chain) was sequenced during a study of shared clonotypes between healthy human individuals. Regarding the study as a whole: Donors were few, which limited the genetic and exposure-history diversity represented.

Worth noting for this clone: Its antigen is as yet unknown.

Trimming cost V 7 bases and J 1 base, with 13 bases left between them. The CDR3 totals 15 residues. Germline V lookup: CDR1 LNHDA, CDR2 SQIVND (reference sequence). The repertoire was sequenced with immunoSEQ multiplex PCR; TCRdb's copy has only in-frame clones and lacks some. This table has under 850,000 clones, roughly two thirds appearing once. Sequencing was done on a sample of memory CD4+ T cells sorted from blood. As for subset: CD45RA-negative fraction. V and J are TRBV19 and TRBJ2-2; TRBD2 might be the D (5 bases). The TCR originated in a woman aged 25-40 years in good health. CDR3 bases: TGTGCCAGTAATTATGGGAGACAGAACACCGGGGAGCTGTTTTTT. Residues: CASNYGRQNTGELFF.